These 29 T cell receptor beta chains were sequenced from one sample in a study of blood T cell repertoires in COVID-19. Sequenced by immunoSEQ multiplex PCR; TCRdb stores in-frame clones only, minus some. Among over 150,000 clones listed, 65% to 85% were seen once. The sample comprised peripheral blood. These receptors originate from a woman in her sixties or seventies with acute or convalescent COVID-19.

V and J are TRBV11-2 and TRBJ2-7; 9 nucleotides agree with TRBD1. The CDR3 contains 15 residues. Germline loops: CDR1 SGHAT, CDR2 FQNNGV. Germline trimming cut 3 bases from V and 4 bases from J; bases unmatched to any gene: 7. The CDR3 DNA reads TGTGCCAGCAGCTTCACACCGGACAGGGGATACGAGCAGTACTTC. Its protein product is CASSFTPDRGYEQYF.

The rearrangement links TRBV3-1 (or the pseudogene TRBV3-2) to TRBJ1-2, with 7 bases that match TRBD1. CDR1 is LGHDT, CDR2 YNNKEL, per germline (reference sequence). The CDR3 is made up of 12 amino acids. Losses at the gene ends were 3 bases for V and 7 bases for J; bases not matched to a gene: 2. CDR3 in amino acids: CASSQGTAGYTF. The CDR3 DNA sequence: TGTGCCAGCAGCCAGGGGACAGCTGGCTACACCTTC.

The chain joins TRBV7-2 to TRBJ2-1; 7 nucleotides agree with TRBD2. The CDR3 has 14 amino acids. After removal of 1 base from V and 4 bases from J, the junction contained 1 base not matched to a gene. From germline, CDR1 is SGHTA and CDR2 FQGNSA. CDR3 in amino acids: CASSLDGGYNEQFF. In DNA form, the CDR3 reads TGTGCCAGCAGCTTAGACGGGGGGTACAATGAGCAGTTCTTC.

The chain links TRBV3-1 (or the pseudogene TRBV3-2) to TRBJ2-7, with TRBD1 matching 7 bases. The CDR3 sequence is 18 residues long. The J segment lost 3 bases and the V segment lost 0 bases, leaving 14 bases of the junction unmatched. Germline V gene lookup returns CDR1 LGHDT and CDR2 YNNKEL (reference sequence). CDR3 DNA sequence: TGTGCCAGCAGCCAAGAAATAACCACAGGGGTGAGTTTCTACGAGCAGTACTTC. It is translated as CASSQEITTGVSFYEQYF.

This chain connects TRBV27 to TRBJ2-2, with 9 bases matching TRBD2. Germline trimming cut 6 bases from V and 2 bases from J; bases unmatched to any gene: 13. CDR3 length: 18 residues. Germline assignment: CDR1 MNHEY and CDR2 SMNVEV (reference sequence). CDR3 in amino acids: CASSRLAGGGPNTGELFF. CDR3 nucleotides: TGTGCCAGCAGCCGACTCGCGGGGGGGGGTCCCAACACCGGGGAGCTGTTTTTT.

V gene TRBV6-5 combines with J gene TRBJ1-5; no definite D call. The CDR3 consists of 13 residues. V lost 3 bases and J 3 bases, leaving 6 bases between the germline ends. The germline CDR1 and CDR2 sequences are MNHEY and SVGAGI. The CDR3 sequence: CASSYYINQPQHF. Here the CDR3 DNA reads TGTGCCAGCAGTTATTACATCAATCAGCCCCAGCATTTT.

The chain's CDR3 is CASSQAPSLGGELFF. CDR3 nucleotide sequence: TGTGCCAGCAGCCAAGCTCCTAGCCTAGGCGGGGAGCTGTTTTTT. V and J are TRBV3-1 (or the pseudogene TRBV3-2) and TRBJ2-2; possibly TRBD2 for D (5 bases). V shed 1 base and J shed 7 bases, with 13 bases lying between them. Germline assignment: CDR1 LGHDT and CDR2 YNNKEL (reference sequence). The CDR3 length is 15 residues.

CDR3 nucleotide sequence: TGTGCCAGCAGCTTAACACCCGGGCCGGAGGTCACAGATACGCAGTATTTT. Protein sequence: CASSLTPGPEVTDTQYF. The genes are TRBV7-2 and TRBJ2-3; tentative D call: TRBD2 (5 bases). V dropped 2 bases and J dropped 2 bases, with 17 bases sitting between them. Germline V gene sequence: CDR1 SGHTA, CDR2 FQGNSA. This CDR3 region has 17 residues.

About this clone itself: This CDR3 is also generated by other DNA sequences in the sample. The rearrangement links TRBV7-3 to TRBJ2-2, with 9 positions matching TRBD1. Trimming cost V 5 bases and J 1 base; bases outside gene matches: 5. This CDR3 comprises 16 residues. Germline V CDR1 and CDR2: SGHTA, FQGTGA. CDR3 nucleotides: TGTGCCAGCAGCCCCCGGACAGGGGAGAACACCGGGGAGCTGTTTTTT. Its translation: CASSPRTGENTGELFF.

The rearrangement uses TRBV5-8 and TRBJ2-7; 8 nucleotides align to TRBD2. J gave up 3 bases and V 8 bases, and 4 bases lay outside the gene matches. CDR1 is SGHTS, CDR2 YDEGEE, per germline. This CDR3 has 12 residues. CDR3 loop: CASAGGYYEQYF. CDR3 in DNA: TGTGCCAGTGCGGGGGGATACTACGAGCAGTACTTC.

The chain recombines TRBV18 with TRBJ2-5; 8 bases agree with TRBD2. This CDR3 spans 15 amino acids. V lost 3 bases to trimming and J lost 2 bases; unmatched junction nucleotides: 5. Germline V CDR1 and CDR2: KGHSH, LQKENI. The chain's CDR3 is CASSPVGGAQETQYF. As DNA, the CDR3 is TGTGCCAGCTCACCCGTCGGGGGGGCGCAAGAGACCCAGTACTTC.

This chain uses TRBV6-2 or TRBV6-3 with TRBJ2-4; 11 nucleotides agree with TRBD2. V lost 5 bases and J lost 2; bases outside the gene matches: 5. Germline loops: CDR1 MNHEY, CDR2 SVGEGT. This CDR3 has 16 amino acids. This CDR3 reads CASSPLAGGPKNIQYF. CDR3 DNA sequence: TGTGCCAGCAGTCCATTAGCGGGGGGGCCCAAAAACATTCAGTACTTC.

The gene calls are TRBV7-9 and TRBJ2-5; D unresolved. The germline V and J ends were trimmed by 8 bases and 4 bases, with 17 bases remaining between them. The germline CDR1 and CDR2 sequences are SEHNR and FQNEAQ (reference sequence). This CDR3 has 14 residues. CDR3 region: CASSAASFGETQYF. CDR3 nucleotides: TGTGCCAGCTCGGCAGCGTCCTTCGGAGAGACCCAGTACTTC.

This clone was detected only a few times. The chain is built from TRBV10-1 and TRBJ2-3; TRBD2 agrees at 12 bases. V trimming: 8 bases; J trimming: 1 base; junction bases outside the gene matches: 7. The CDR3 runs to 16 residues. Germline lookup yields CDR1 WNHNN and CDR2 SYGVQD (reference sequence). In nucleotides, the CDR3 is TGCGCCAGCCATAGACTAGCGGGGGCCCGCACAGATACGCAGTATTTT. This codes for CASHRLAGARTDTQYF.

This chain connects TRBV5-1 to TRBJ2-5; TRBD2 matches 7 bases. V gave up 1 base and J gave up 5 bases; unmatched junction bases: 8. Germline values: CDR1 SGHRS, CDR2 YFSETQ. The CDR3 consists of 15 residues. The CDR3 DNA reads TGCGCCAGCAGCTTGCAGGGAGGGAATTTGGAGACCCAGTACTTC. Translation: CASSLQGGNLETQYF.

J is TRBJ2-5 and V is TRBV24-1; D unresolved. This CDR3 contains 13 residues. Germline V gene sequence: CDR1 KGHDR, CDR2 SFDVKD. The ends were cut back, 1 base at V and 5 bases at J, with 7 bases in the middle. The CDR3 here is CATSDFDTETQYF. As DNA, the CDR3 is TGTGCCACCAGTGATTTTGATACTGAGACCCAGTACTTC.

This clone turned up a few times. The CDR3 loop reads CASSISTGPNEKLFF. For the CDR3, the DNA is TGCGCCAGCAGCATTTCGACAGGCCCAAATGAAAAACTGTTTTTT. J is TRBJ1-4 and V is TRBV5-1, with a possible D match to TRBD1 (6 bases). Germline V gene lookup returns CDR1 SGHRS and CDR2 YFSETQ. V lost 4 bases and J lost 5, with 15 bases in between. The CDR3 length is 15 residues. Together with reference TRBV5-1 and TRBJ1-4, the CDR3 gives the full variable domain: KAGVTQTPRYLIKTRGQQVTLSCSPISGHRSVSWYQQTPGQGLQFLFEYFSETQRNKGNFPGRFSGRQFSNSRSEMNVSTLELGDSALYLCASSISTGPNEKLFFGSGTQLSVL.

This chain links TRBV6-5 with TRBJ1-4; D ambiguous. CDR3 size: 16 residues. In germline, CDR1 is MNHEY, CDR2 SVGAGI. The ends were cut back, 2 bases at V and 3 bases at J, with 13 bases in the middle. This chain's CDR3 is CASSYVSPAANEKLFF. CDR3 DNA sequence: TGTGCCAGCAGTTACGTATCGCCCGCGGCTAATGAAAAACTGTTTTTT.

The rearrangement uses TRBV7-9 and TRBJ2-3; 7 bases match TRBD1. Germline values: CDR1 SEHNR, CDR2 FQNEAQ (reference sequence). V was pared by 5 bases and J by 0 bases, with 5 bases of the junction left unmatched. The CDR3 sequence is 15 residues long. This CDR3 reads CASSLTGFSTDTQYF. CDR3 nucleotides: TGTGCCAGCAGCCTGACAGGGTTTAGCACAGATACGCAGTATTTT. Drawing the rest from reference TRBV7-9 and TRBJ2-3, the complete variable domain is DTGVSQNPRHKITKRGQNVTFRCDPISEHNRLYWYRQTLGQGPEFLTYFQNEAQLEKSRLLSDRFSAERPKGSFSTLEIQRTEQGDSAMYLCASSLTGFSTDTQYFGPGTRLTVL.

This clone came up once. V gene TRBV7-9 combines with J gene TRBJ1-2; D is possibly TRBD1 (6 bases). The CDR3 covers 17 residues. V was pared by 5 bases and J by 1 base, with 20 bases between. Germline V gene lookup returns CDR1 SEHNR and CDR2 FQNEAQ (reference sequence). CDR3 DNA: TGTGCCAGCAGCCGCGCGAGCGGGACAAAGATTAACTATGGCTACACCTTC. Its translation is CASSRASGTKINYGYTF. The variable domain in full, with the rest retrieved from reference TRBV7-9 and TRBJ1-2, is DTGVSQNPRHKITKRGQNVTFRCDPISEHNRLYWYRQTLGQGPEFLTYFQNEAQLEKSRLLSDRFSAERPKGSFSTLEIQRTEQGDSAMYLCASSRASGTKINYGYTFGSGTRLTVV.

This chain links TRBV4-2 with TRBJ1-2; TRBD1 agrees at 7 bases. J was trimmed by 10 bases and V by 4 bases; bases with no gene match: 6. CDR3 length: 12 residues. Per germline, CDR1 LGHNA and CDR2 YNFKEQ. The CDR3 loop is CASSLDREIYTF. CDR3 coding DNA: TGTGCCAGCAGCCTTGACAGGGAGATCTACACCTTC.

The J gene is TRBJ1-5, the V gene TRBV7-9, with D possibly matching TRBD1 (5 bases). Germline assignment: CDR1 SEHNR and CDR2 FQNEAQ (reference sequence). The CDR3 covers 14 residues. Trimming stripped 1 base from V and 1 base from J, with 5 bases between. The CDR3 DNA is TGTGCCAGCAGCTTAGAGGGGAGCAATCAGCCCCAGCATTTT. This gives the protein CASSLEGSNQPQHF.

This clone was seen only once. The V call is TRBV10-3, the J call TRBJ1-3, with D hard to call. The V gene lost 2 bases and the J gene lost 2 bases, with 4 bases spanning the gap. The CDR3 has 13 residues. Germline CDR1 ENHRY, CDR2 SYGVKD. The DNA for the CDR3 is TGTGCCATCAGTGAGACGGCTGGAAACACCATATATTTT. It is translated as CAISETAGNTIYF.

The chain has TRBV6-5 and TRBJ2-6; D is uncertain. The germline V gene has CDR1 MNHEY and CDR2 SVGAGI. CDR3 length equals 16 residues. Trimming shortened V by 0 bases and J by 0 bases, and 6 bases separated the two germline ends. CDR3 in DNA: TGTGCCAGCAGTTACTCGAGGCCCTCTGGGGCCAACGTCCTGACTTTC. The encoded protein is CASSYSRPSGANVLTF.

V and J are TRBV6-4 and TRBJ2-3; TRBD1 is a possible D gene (6 bases). Germline loops: CDR1 MRHNA, CDR2 SNTAGT. This CDR3 is built from 15 residues. V dropped 0 bases and J dropped 4 bases, with 11 bases sitting between them. In nucleotides, the CDR3 is TGTGCCAGCAGTGACTCGAGGGGGAGCCCAGATACGCAGTATTTT. Residues: CASSDSRGSPDTQYF.

This chain links TRBV9 with TRBJ1-3; possibly TRBD1 for D (5 bases). There are 19 residues in the CDR3. Germline V gene data show CDR1 as SGDLS and CDR2 as YYNGEE. Trimming pared 0 bases from V and 1 base from J, leaving 20 bases between. The CDR3: CASSVEPLGTAYSGNTIYF. CDR3 nucleotide sequence: TGTGCCAGCAGCGTAGAACCCCTCGGGACTGCATATTCTGGAAACACCATATATTTT.

J is TRBJ2-5 and V is TRBV3-1 (or the pseudogene TRBV3-2); 10 nucleotides align to TRBD2. CDR1 and CDR2 from the germline V gene are LGHDT and YNNKEL (reference sequence). The CDR3 runs to 15 residues. V dropped 5 bases and J dropped 2; count of bases not matched to a gene: 5. This CDR3 reads CASSLTSGAQETQYF. The CDR3 DNA reads as TGTGCCAGCAGCTTAACTAGCGGGGCACAAGAGACCCAGTACTTC.

This chain connects TRBV2 to TRBJ2-1, with 8 bases aligning to TRBD2. The J segment lost 7 bases and the V segment lost 8 bases, leaving 13 bases of the junction unmatched. Germline V gene lookup returns CDR1 SNHLY and CDR2 FYNNEI. This CDR3 is built from 15 residues. CDR3 DNA: TGTGCCAGCTCTCGAACGACGGGGGGGCATAATGAGCAGTTCTTC. Protein: CASSRTTGGHNEQFF. Full variable domain (outside the CDR3, taken from reference TRBV2 and TRBJ2-1): EPEVTQTPSHQVTQMGQEVILRCVPISNHLYFYWYRQILGQKVEFLVSFYNNEISEKSEIFDDQFSVERPDGSNFTLKIRSTKLEDSAMYFCASSRTTGGHNEQFFGPGTRLTVL.

As concerns this clone: Other DNA variants within this sample encode the same CDR3. This chain joins TRBV5-4 and TRBJ1-5; TRBD1 aligns across 11 bases. The CDR3 totals 16 residues. Germline V gene lookup returns CDR1 SGHNT and CDR2 YYREEE (reference sequence). V shed 0 bases and J 4 bases; nucleotides not matched to a gene: 3. CDR3 sequence (DNA): TGTGCCAGCAGCTTGGGGGGACAGGGGGATAATCAGCCCCAGCATTTT. Encoded protein: CASSLGGQGDNQPQHF.